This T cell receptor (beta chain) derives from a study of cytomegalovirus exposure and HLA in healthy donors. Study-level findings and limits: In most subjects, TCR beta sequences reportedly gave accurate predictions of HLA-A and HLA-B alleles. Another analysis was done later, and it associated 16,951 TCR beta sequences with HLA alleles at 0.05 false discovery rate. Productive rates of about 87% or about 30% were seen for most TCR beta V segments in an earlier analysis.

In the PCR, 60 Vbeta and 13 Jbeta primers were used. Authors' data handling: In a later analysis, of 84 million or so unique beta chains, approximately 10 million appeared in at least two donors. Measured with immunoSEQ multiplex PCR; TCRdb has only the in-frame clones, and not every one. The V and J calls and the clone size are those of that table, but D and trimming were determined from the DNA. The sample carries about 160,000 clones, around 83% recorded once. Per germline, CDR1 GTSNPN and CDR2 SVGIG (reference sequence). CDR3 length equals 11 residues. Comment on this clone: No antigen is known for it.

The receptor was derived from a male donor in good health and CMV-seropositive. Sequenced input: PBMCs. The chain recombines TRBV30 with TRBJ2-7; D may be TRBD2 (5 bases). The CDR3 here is CALLARGEQYF. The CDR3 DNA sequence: TGTGCTCTGTTGGCCCGGGGCGAGCAGTACTTC.